Listed here are 26 T cell receptor beta chains from one sample, sequenced in a study of T cells in Graves' hyperthyroidism and ophthalmopathy. RNA transcripts were the template for amplifying TCR beta CDR3 regions. Carried out on the TCR CDR3, a first-round RT-PCR used the HTBI primer set. TCRdb re-called the multiplex PCR reads through MiXCR, storing one row per CDR3 protein. The profile shows hundreds of thousands of distinct CDR3 sequences, roughly a sixth of them singletons. The sequenced material came from blood. The source of these receptors is a woman in her fifties or sixties with Graves' hyperthyroidism that later progressed to Graves' ophthalmopathy.

This clonotype occurred a few times. V and J are TRBV7-8 and TRBJ1-6; TRBD1 is a possible D gene (6 bases). The germline V gene encodes CDR1 SGHVS and CDR2 FQNEAQ. Trimming removed 5 bases from V and 10 bases from J, with 12 bases in between. The CDR3 consists of 13 residues. The CDR3 DNA reads as TGTGCCAGCAGCAAGGGGGTAGACTCACCCCTCCACTTT. Protein product: CASSKGVDSPLHF.

The gene calls are TRBV2 and TRBJ2-2; 7 bases are a match to TRBD1. Germline V gives CDR1 SNHLY, CDR2 FYNNEI. The CDR3 consists of 14 residues. V lost 5 bases to trimming and J lost 4 bases; unmatched junction nucleotides: 4. The CDR3 DNA follows: TGTGCCAGCAGTAGGGACAGTGGCACCGGGGAGCTGTTTTTT. It encodes CASSRDSGTGELFF.

Worth noting for this clonotype: With a much larger clone just one base away, this may be a read error. V is TRBV5-1 and J is TRBJ2-3; 12 bases match TRBD2. The CDR3 consists of 17 residues. The germline V gene has CDR1 SGHRS and CDR2 YFSETQ. The CDR3 sequence is CASSLATLAGGTDTRYF. The CDR3 DNA follows: TGCGCCAGCAGCTTGGCCACACTAGCGGGGGGAACAGATACGCGGTATTTT.

This clonotype was seen at least ten times. The V call is TRBV7-2, the J call TRBJ1-1; D is possibly TRBD1 (5 bases). V dropped 5 bases and J dropped 3 bases, with 13 bases sitting between them. Germline loops: CDR1 SGHTA, CDR2 FQGNSA. This CDR3 comprises 14 residues. CDR3 DNA sequence: TGTGCCAGCAGCCCAGCAGGGCAGTACACTGAAGCTTTCTTT. Its protein is CASSPAGQYTEAFF.

In its sample, this clonotype was seen a few times. An end of the junction does not agree with germline; a read error may underlie this. The chain links TRBV30 to TRBJ1-6; D call uncertain. The CDR3 contains 15 residues. CDR1 GTSNPN and CDR2 SVGIG come from the germline V gene (reference sequence). Here the CDR3 reads CAWTIGVLDNSPLHF. The CDR3 coding sequence is TGTGCCTGGACAATTGGGGTTCTAGATAATTCGCCCCTCCACTTT.

This clonotype was observed at least ten times. This chain uses TRBV7-8 with TRBJ2-2; D unresolved. The V end was cut by 3 bases, the J end by 1 base, with 9 bases between. Germline loops: CDR1 SGHVS, CDR2 FQNEAQ. The CDR3 consists of 15 residues. DNA for the CDR3: TGTGCCAGCAGCTTCTACCCCTTGAACACCGGGGAGCTGTTTTTT. Protein: CASSFYPLNTGELFF.

This clonotype was detected ten times or more. The gene calls are TRBV3-1 and TRBJ2-7; D might be TRBD1 (5 bases). Per germline, CDR1 LGHDT and CDR2 YNNKEL (reference sequence). The V end was cut by 1 base, the J end by 2 bases, with 12 bases between. The CDR3 is made up of 15 amino acids. The CDR3 DNA reads as TGTGCCAGCAGCCAAGGAACGTTGGACACCTACGAGCAGTACTTC. Encoded protein: CASSQGTLDTYEQYF.

This clonotype was recorded at least ten times. This sequence joins TRBV19 and TRBJ1-3; TRBD1 matches at 10 bases. CDR3 length: 15 amino acids. With V trimmed by 9 bases and J by 2 bases, 7 bases remained unmatched. In germline, CDR1 is LNHDA, CDR2 SQIVND (reference sequence). The CDR3 coding sequence is TGTGCCAGCAGTGCCGGGACAGGGGCTGGAAACACCATATATTTT. Protein sequence: CASSAGTGAGNTIYF.

This clonotype turned up a few times. The rearrangement joins TRBV4-1 to TRBJ1-5, with D perhaps TRBD1 (5 bases). The CDR3 sequence is 14 residues long. V dropped 1 base and J dropped 5 bases, with 9 bases sitting between them. The germline CDR1 and CDR2 sequences are MGHRA and YSYEKL. The CDR3 nucleotides are TGCGCCAGCAGCCAAGTCCGGGGCGATCAGCCCCAGCATTTT. This codes for CASSQVRGDQPQHF.

This clonotype was recorded many times. The chain employs TRBV18 and TRBJ1-1; D is unresolved. The CDR3 contains 16 residues. Trimming shortened V by 4 bases and J by 0 bases, and 15 bases separated the two germline ends. CDR1 and CDR2 from the germline V gene are KGHSH and LQKENI. CDR3 in DNA: TGTGCCAGCTCACAAGAGCAAAGGAGTATGAACACTGAAGCTTTCTTT. It codes for CASSQEQRSMNTEAFF.

The chain links TRBV6-5 to TRBJ1-1; 11 nucleotides match TRBD1. CDR1 MNHEY and CDR2 SVGAGI come from the germline V gene. This CDR3 has 15 residues. J lost 6 bases, V lost 0 bases, and 3 bases had no gene match. In DNA form, the CDR3 reads TGTGCCAGCAGTTACTCGGACAGGGGGCTAGCTGAAGCTTTCTTT. It codes for CASSYSDRGLAEAFF.

V and J are TRBV25-1 and TRBJ2-2; 8 nucleotides align to TRBD1. The CDR3 is 16 amino acids. Trimming took 3 bases from V and 7 from J; bases not matched to a gene: 10. Germline CDR1 and CDR2: MGHDK and SYGVNS. In DNA form, the CDR3 reads TGTGCCAGCAGTGATTCGCCGACAGGGGATATCGGGGAGCTGTTTTTT. This translates into CASSDSPTGDIGELFF.

This clonotype was observed many times. The rearrangement joins TRBV7-2 to TRBJ1-1; 8 nucleotides line up with TRBD1. The CDR3 has 14 amino acids. CDR1 is SGHTA and CDR2 is FQGNSA in the germline V gene. V lost 3 bases to trimming and J lost 6 bases; unmatched junction nucleotides: 6. CDR3 nucleotides: TGTGCCAGCAGCTTCTCGGGACAGGTCTCTGAAGCTTTCTTT. Translation gives CASSFSGQVSEAFF.

The sample holds a few counts of this clonotype. The CDR3 DNA sequence: TGTGCCAGCAGCTTGGCCGTTAGGACGACTGCTATAAATCTTAAAGCTTTCTTT. This encodes CASSLAVRTTAINLKAFF. This chain connects TRBV5-5 to TRBJ1-1, with unresolved D. Germline V gives CDR1 SGHKS, CDR2 YYEKEE (reference sequence). CDR3 length: 18 amino acids. V dropped 0 bases and J dropped 9 bases, with 27 bases sitting between them.

This chain joins TRBV6-1 and TRBJ1-3; TRBD1 is a possible D gene (6 bases). The germline V and J ends were trimmed by 6 bases and 0 bases, with 18 bases remaining between them. This CDR3 spans 17 amino acids. CDR1 and CDR2 (germline): MNHNS, SASEGT. CDR3 sequence (DNA): TGTGCCAGCAGGACCTCCACACAGGGCTTCTCTGGAAACACCATATATTTT. Its protein is CASRTSTQGFSGNTIYF.

This clonotype was observed a single time. The genes are TRBV28 and TRBJ1-2; 7 bases match TRBD1. The CDR3 has 13 amino acids. The V gene end was trimmed by 6 bases and the J gene end by 4 bases; junction bases not matched to a gene: 5. CDR1 and CDR2 (germline): MDHEN, SYDVKM. The CDR3 DNA reads as TGTGCCAGCAGAGAGGGGACAGTCTATGGCTACACCTTC. Translating gives CASREGTVYGYTF.

The chain uses TRBV19 and TRBJ2-3, with 8 nucleotides matching TRBD2. The J segment lost 6 bases and the V segment lost 5 bases, leaving 13 bases of the junction unmatched. The CDR3 runs 16 residues. Per germline, CDR1 LNHDA and CDR2 SQIVND (reference sequence). In nucleotides, the CDR3 is TGTGCCAGTAGTGCCTATTCGCGGGGGGCAGGTGATACGCAGTATTTT. Its translation: CASSAYSRGAGDTQYF.

Notes on this clonotype: This may come from a read error, since a much larger clone is one base off. V is TRBV7-9 and J is TRBJ2-1, with TRBD2 as a possible D gene (5 bases). The J call is doubtful: the DNA matches TRBJ2-7 better. There are 15 residues in the CDR3. The germline V gene has CDR1 SEHNR and CDR2 FQNEAQ (reference sequence). CDR3 amino acids: CASSLPGSSYNEQYF. DNA for the CDR3: TGTGCCAGCAGCTTACCGGGGAGCTCCTACAATGAGCAGTACTTC.

Ten or more counts support this clonotype. The chain couples TRBV18 to TRBJ2-3; no reliable D call. From germline, CDR1 is KGHSH and CDR2 LQKENI. The CDR3 is 13 amino acids. V dropped 4 bases and J dropped 6 bases, with 11 bases sitting between them. For the CDR3, the DNA is TGTGCCAGCTCACACGACCCCATGGATACGCAGTATTTT. This gives the protein CASSHDPMDTQYF.

This clonotype was seen once. Here the CDR3 omits its conserved ending phenylalanine or tryptophan, so a read error is the likely source. The chain carries TRBV5-1 and TRBJ2-5; unclear D gene. The CDR3 is 13 residues long. Germline V gene data show CDR1 as SGHRS and CDR2 as YFSETQ. DNA for the CDR3: TGCGCCAGCAGCTTGAAGTACCAAGAGGCCCAGTACCTC. Translated, it gives CASSLKYQEAQYL.

There are a few counts of this clonotype. The chain carries TRBV19 and TRBJ1-5, with a possible D match to TRBD1 (5 bases). The length of the CDR3 is 14 residues. Germline V gene lookup returns CDR1 LNHDA and CDR2 SQIVND (reference sequence). V was pared by 7 bases and J by 2 bases, with 12 bases between. CDR3 protein: CASTRDGGNQPQHF. The CDR3 nucleotides are TGTGCCAGTACCAGGGATGGTGGCAATCAGCCCCAGCATTTT.

This clonotype was picked up many times. This sequence joins TRBV19 and TRBJ2-7, with D perhaps being TRBD1 or TRBD2 (5 bases each). This CDR3 spans 13 amino acids. From germline, CDR1 is LNHDA and CDR2 SQIVND (reference sequence). V was pared by 9 bases and J by 2 bases, with 14 bases between. This chain's CDR3 is CASSWDGAYEQYF. In DNA form, the CDR3 reads TGTGCCAGCAGCTGGGACGGCGCCTACGAGCAGTACTTC.

On this clonotype: With a much larger clone just one base away, this may be a read error. This sequence joins TRBV12-3 or TRBV12-4 and TRBJ1-3; a weak D match, TRBD1 (6 bases). The CDR3 spans 15 residues. CDR3 loop: CASSNRDISGNTIHF. The DNA of the CDR3 is TGTGCCAGCAGTAACCGGGACATCTCTGGAAACACCATACATTTT.

This chain connects TRBV19 to TRBJ2-1, with 8 bases matching TRBD2. From germline, CDR1 is LNHDA and CDR2 SQIVND (reference sequence). V dropped 2 bases and J dropped 4; count of bases not matched to a gene: 7. The CDR3 is made up of 16 amino acids. The CDR3 sequence: CASSIPNQRGYNEQFF. CDR3 coding DNA: TGTGCCAGTAGTATACCAAACCAGCGGGGGTACAATGAGCAGTTCTTC.

This clonotype occurred a few times. The chain is built from TRBV7-3 and TRBJ2-1; TRBD2 agrees at 10 bases. After removal of 6 bases from V and 8 bases from J, the junction contained 16 bases not matched to a gene. The CDR3 covers 17 residues. Per the germline V gene, CDR1 is SGHTA and CDR2 is FQGTGA. The CDR3: CASRKNPGTSVVDEQFF. The CDR3 DNA is TGTGCCAGCAGGAAAAATCCCGGGACTAGCGTTGTCGATGAGCAGTTCTTC.

This clonotype was observed at least ten times. The chain employs TRBV20-1 and TRBJ1-6, with a tentative D call TRBD1 (5 bases). V shed 3 bases and J shed 7 bases, with 10 bases lying between them. This CDR3 spans 13 amino acids. The germline V gene encodes CDR1 DFQATT and CDR2 SNEGSKA (reference sequence). CDR3 in amino acids: CSARGVRNSPLHF. The DNA of the CDR3 is TGCAGTGCTAGGGGGGTTCGGAATTCACCCCTCCACTTT.